A single sample gave rise to the 12 T cell receptor beta chains below, sequenced in a study of technical replicates of blood from several donors. The method was immunoSEQ multiplex PCR; TCRdb's version includes in-frame clones alone and lacks a portion of them. The table records tens of thousands of clones, 75% to 95% of them present only once. Sequenced: T cells isolated from PBMCs. These TCRs come from a human donor in good health. Some clones in this sample may be carry-over from other donors' samples.

V gene TRBV7-3 combines with J gene TRBJ2-3, with 7 bases matching TRBD2. CDR1 SGHTA and CDR2 FQGTGA come from the germline V gene. This CDR3 spans 17 amino acids. Losses at the gene ends were 3 bases for V and 0 bases for J; bases not matched to a gene: 9. The CDR3 protein is CASSLGGERGSTDTQYF. The CDR3 DNA reads TGTGCCAGCAGCTTGGGGGGGGAGAGGGGAAGCACAGATACGCAGTATTTT.

The CDR3 is CASTPGGESYEQYF. The CDR3 DNA follows: TGTGCCAGCACCCCCGGGGGGGAAAGCTACGAGCAGTACTTC. The V gene is TRBV6-6, the J gene TRBJ2-7; TRBD2 agrees at 8 bases. Unmatched junction bases numbered 8, after V lost 7 bases and J lost 3 bases. This CDR3 is built from 14 residues. Germline loops: CDR1 MNHNY, CDR2 SVGAGI (reference sequence).

This chain uses TRBV7-9 with TRBJ2-1; 10 positions agree with TRBD2. With 5 bases clipped from V and 5 bases from J, the junction kept 18 bases outside the gene matches. Per germline, CDR1 SEHNR and CDR2 FQNEAQ (reference sequence). The CDR3 spans 19 residues. The CDR3 sequence: CASSPLAFIAGGPDNEQFF. CDR3 DNA sequence: TGTGCCAGCAGCCCTCTGGCCTTTATAGCGGGAGGACCCGACAATGAGCAGTTCTTC.

The chain employs TRBV27 and TRBJ2-7, with D tentatively TRBD2 (6 bases). V dropped 4 bases and J dropped 2 bases, with 12 bases sitting between them. CDR1 MNHEY and CDR2 SMNVEV come from the germline V gene (reference sequence). The CDR3 length is 14 residues. The CDR3 DNA sequence: TGTGCCAGCAGTTCCCGGGACTTCCCCTACGAGCAGTACTTC. This sequence encodes CASSSRDFPYEQYF.

The chain is built from TRBV9 and TRBJ1-5; D gene ambiguous. The germline V gene has CDR1 SGDLS and CDR2 YYNGEE. V lost 0 bases and J 4 bases, leaving 8 bases between the germline ends. There are 14 residues in the CDR3. CDR3 sequence reads: CASSVGAENQPQHF. CDR3 coding DNA: TGTGCCAGCAGCGTAGGGGCAGAAAATCAGCCCCAGCATTTT.

The J gene is TRBJ2-5, the V gene TRBV5-6; D may be TRBD2 (5 bases). This CDR3 comprises 12 residues. The V end lost 6 bases, the J end lost 5 bases, and 11 bases lay between the germline ends. Germline V lookup: CDR1 SGHDT, CDR2 YYEEEE. CDR3 region: CASMTPGETQYF. The CDR3 DNA is TGTGCCAGCATGACCCCGGGGGAGACCCAGTACTTC.

The V gene is TRBV19, the J gene TRBJ2-3, with no clear D. The CDR3 has 13 residues. Per germline, CDR1 LNHDA and CDR2 SQIVND (reference sequence). Trimming pared 3 bases from V and 3 bases from J, leaving 7 bases between. CDR3 sequence: CASSIEVTDTQYF. CDR3 DNA sequence: TGTGCCAGTAGTATCGAGGTAACAGATACGCAGTATTTT.

The chain is built from TRBV5-1 and TRBJ2-2, with D perhaps TRBD2 (6 bases). Germline CDR1 reads SGHRS; CDR2 reads YFSETQ. V was trimmed by 7 bases and J by 6 bases, leaving 19 bases between them. This CDR3 is 15 amino acids long. DNA for the CDR3: TGCGCCAGCCACTTCCGGCAAGGAGGGGCCGGGGAGCTGTTTTTT. Its translation: CASHFRQGGAGELFF.

This clone was detected once. The chain couples TRBV19 to TRBJ1-1; TRBD1 matches at 7 bases. This CDR3 has 14 residues. V lost 7 bases and J lost 6; bases outside the gene matches: 11. Germline CDR1 and CDR2: LNHDA and SQIVND (reference sequence). This CDR3 reads CASKPPGQVSEAFF. In DNA, the CDR3 is TGTGCCAGTAAACCCCCCGGACAGGTTTCTGAAGCTTTCTTT.

Written as DNA, the CDR3 is TGTGCCAGCAGTGAAGGGACAGGGACCCACCGCTACGGCTACACCTTC. Its protein is CASSEGTGTHRYGYTF. V and J are TRBV6-1 and TRBJ1-2, with TRBD1 matching 8 bases. In germline, CDR1 is MNHNS, CDR2 SASEGT. V gave up 1 base and J gave up 8 bases; unmatched junction bases: 12. The CDR3 consists of 16 residues.

CDR3 region: CASNLRYTDTQYF. CDR3 nucleotides: TGTGCCAGTAACCTCCGGTACACAGATACGCAGTATTTT. This rearrangement joins TRBV19 to TRBJ2-3, with D unresolved. The CDR3 is 13 residues long. V was pared by 7 bases and J by 2 bases, with 10 bases between. Germline V gene sequence: CDR1 LNHDA, CDR2 SQIVND (reference sequence).

V usage is TRBV30 and J usage is TRBJ2-1; D uncertain. V lost 4 bases and J 2 bases, leaving 3 bases between the germline ends. The germline gives CDR1 GTSNPN, CDR2 SVGIG (reference sequence). This CDR3 comprises 11 residues. The CDR3 nucleotides read TGTGCCTGGACTACCTACAATGAGCAGTTCTTC. Amino acid sequence: CAWTTYNEQFF.